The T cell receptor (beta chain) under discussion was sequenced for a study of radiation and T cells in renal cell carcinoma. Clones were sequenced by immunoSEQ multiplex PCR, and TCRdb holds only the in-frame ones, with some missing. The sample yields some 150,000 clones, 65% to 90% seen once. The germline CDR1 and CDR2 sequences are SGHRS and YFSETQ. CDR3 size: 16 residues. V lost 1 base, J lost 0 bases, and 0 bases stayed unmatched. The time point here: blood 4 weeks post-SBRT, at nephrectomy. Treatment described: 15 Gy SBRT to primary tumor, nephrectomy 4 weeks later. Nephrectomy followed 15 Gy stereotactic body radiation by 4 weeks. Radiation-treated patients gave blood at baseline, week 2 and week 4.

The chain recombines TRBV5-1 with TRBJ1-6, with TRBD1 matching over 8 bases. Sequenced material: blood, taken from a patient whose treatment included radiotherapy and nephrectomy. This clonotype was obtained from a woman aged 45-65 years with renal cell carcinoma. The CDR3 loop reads CASSLTGGSYNSPLHF. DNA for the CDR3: TGCGCCAGCAGCTTGACAGGGGGCTCCTATAATTCACCCCTCCACTTT.